This entry describes one T cell receptor beta chain. Study members were between roughly 18 and 89 years old and lived in over 20 US regions. These data are taken from a study of blood T cell repertoires in COVID-19. About the study: Nucleic acid was either cDNA or gDNA, and it came from T cells, B-cell-depleted T cells, or PBMCs.

CDR1 LNHNV and CDR2 YYDKDF come from the germline V gene (reference sequence). Between the trimmed V and J ends, which lost 0 bases and 7 bases, there was a span of 10 bases. This CDR3 has 13 residues. Per the study methods: Quantification of nucleated cells was approximated via reference gene primer amplification. TCRdb's copy holds only in-frame clones and misses some; the assay was immunoSEQ multiplex PCR. That table gives V, J and clone size, and the DNA gave D and trimming. In the table there are under 300,000 clones, roughly 90% of which are singletons. The genes are TRBV15 and TRBJ2-7; a weak D match, TRBD2 (5 bases). The source material was PBMCs or T cells enriched from blood (not recorded which). The TCR originated in a woman younger than 45 with acute COVID-19. CDR3 region: CATSREGAVEQYF. CDR3 coding DNA: TGTGCCACCAGCAGAGAGGGAGCCGTTGAGCAGTACTTC.